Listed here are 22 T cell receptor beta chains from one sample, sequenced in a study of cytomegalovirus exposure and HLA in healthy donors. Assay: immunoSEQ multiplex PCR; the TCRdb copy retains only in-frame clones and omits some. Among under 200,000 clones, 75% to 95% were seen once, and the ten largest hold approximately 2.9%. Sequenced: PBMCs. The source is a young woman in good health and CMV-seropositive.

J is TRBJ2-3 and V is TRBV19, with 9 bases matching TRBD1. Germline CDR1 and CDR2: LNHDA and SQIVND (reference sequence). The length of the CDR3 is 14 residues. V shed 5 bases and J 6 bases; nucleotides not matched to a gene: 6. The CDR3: CASSLQGALDTQYF. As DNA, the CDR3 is TGTGCCAGTAGTTTACAGGGGGCCCTCGATACGCAGTATTTT.

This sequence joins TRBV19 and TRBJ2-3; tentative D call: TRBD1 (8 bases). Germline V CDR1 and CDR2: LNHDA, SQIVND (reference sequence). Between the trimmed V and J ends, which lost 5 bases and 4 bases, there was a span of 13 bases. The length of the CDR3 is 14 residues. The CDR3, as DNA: TGTGCCAGTAGTTATACAGGGGGGGCAGATACGCAGTATTTT. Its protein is CASSYTGGADTQYF.

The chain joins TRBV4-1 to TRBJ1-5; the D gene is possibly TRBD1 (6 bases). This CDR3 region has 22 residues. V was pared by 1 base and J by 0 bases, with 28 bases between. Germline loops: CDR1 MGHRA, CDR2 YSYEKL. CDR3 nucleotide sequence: TGCGCCAGCAGCCAAGGGAGAACAGGGAGGGCTGGGACATTACTTAGCAATCAGCCCCAGCATTTT. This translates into CASSQGRTGRAGTLLSNQPQHF.

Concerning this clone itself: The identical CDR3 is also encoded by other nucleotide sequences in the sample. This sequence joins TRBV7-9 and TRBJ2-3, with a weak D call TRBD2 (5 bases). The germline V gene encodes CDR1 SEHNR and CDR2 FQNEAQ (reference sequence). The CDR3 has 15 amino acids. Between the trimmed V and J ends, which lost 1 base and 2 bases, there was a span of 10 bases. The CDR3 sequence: CASSLGRGSTDTQYF. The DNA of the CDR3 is TGTGCCAGCAGCTTAGGTCGGGGTTCCACAGATACGCAGTATTTT.

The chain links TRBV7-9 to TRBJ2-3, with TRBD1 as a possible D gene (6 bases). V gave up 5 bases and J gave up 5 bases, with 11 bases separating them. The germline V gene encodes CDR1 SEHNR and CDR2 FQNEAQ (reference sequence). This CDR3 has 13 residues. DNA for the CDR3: TGTGCCAGCAGCCGGACAGTTCTAGATACGCAGTATTTT. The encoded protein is CASSRTVLDTQYF.

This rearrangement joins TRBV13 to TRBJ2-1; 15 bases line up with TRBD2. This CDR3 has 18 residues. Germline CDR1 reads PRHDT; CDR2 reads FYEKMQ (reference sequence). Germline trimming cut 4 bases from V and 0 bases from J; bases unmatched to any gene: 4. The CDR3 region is CASSSRGLAGGSYNEQFF. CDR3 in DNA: TGTGCCAGCAGCTCCCGGGGACTAGCGGGAGGCTCCTACAATGAGCAGTTCTTC.

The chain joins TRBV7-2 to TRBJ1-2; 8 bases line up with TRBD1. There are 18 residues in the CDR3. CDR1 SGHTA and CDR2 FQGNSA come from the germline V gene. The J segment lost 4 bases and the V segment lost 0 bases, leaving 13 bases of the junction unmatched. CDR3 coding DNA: TGTGCCAGCAGCTTAGCCGTCGTACAGGGGGTACAAGGCTATGGCTACACCTTC. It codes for CASSLAVVQGVQGYGYTF.

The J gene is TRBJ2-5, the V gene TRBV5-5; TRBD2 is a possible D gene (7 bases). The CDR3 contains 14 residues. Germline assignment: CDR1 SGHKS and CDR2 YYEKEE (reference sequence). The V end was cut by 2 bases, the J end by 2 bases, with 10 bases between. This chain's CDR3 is CASSLEGGQETQYF. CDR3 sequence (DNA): TGTGCCAGCAGCTTAGAGGGGGGGCAAGAGACCCAGTACTTC.

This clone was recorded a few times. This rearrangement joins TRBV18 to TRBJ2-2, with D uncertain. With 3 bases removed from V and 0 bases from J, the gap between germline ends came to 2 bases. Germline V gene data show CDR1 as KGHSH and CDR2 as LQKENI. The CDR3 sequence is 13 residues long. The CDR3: CASSPANTGELFF. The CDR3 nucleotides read TGTGCCAGCTCACCCGCGAACACCGGGGAGCTGTTTTTT. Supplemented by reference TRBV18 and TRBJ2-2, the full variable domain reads NAGVMQNPRHLVRRRGQEARLRCSPMKGHSHVYWYRQLPEEGLKFMVYLQKENIIDESGMPKERFSAEFPKEGPSILRIQQVVRGDSAAYFCASSPANTGELFFGEGSRLTVL.

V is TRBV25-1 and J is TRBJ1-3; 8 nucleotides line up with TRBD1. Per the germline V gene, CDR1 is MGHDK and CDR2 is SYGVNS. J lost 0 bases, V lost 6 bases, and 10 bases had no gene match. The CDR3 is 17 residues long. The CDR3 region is CASRAPGQGTSGNTIYF. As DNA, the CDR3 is TGTGCCAGCAGAGCTCCTGGACAGGGCACCTCTGGAAACACCATATATTTT.

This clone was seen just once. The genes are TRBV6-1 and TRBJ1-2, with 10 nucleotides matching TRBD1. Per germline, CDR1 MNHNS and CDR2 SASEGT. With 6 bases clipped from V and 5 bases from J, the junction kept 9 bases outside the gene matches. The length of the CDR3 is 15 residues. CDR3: CASRLRQGARYGYTF. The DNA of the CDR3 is TGTGCCAGCAGGCTCAGACAGGGGGCGCGTTATGGCTACACCTTC.

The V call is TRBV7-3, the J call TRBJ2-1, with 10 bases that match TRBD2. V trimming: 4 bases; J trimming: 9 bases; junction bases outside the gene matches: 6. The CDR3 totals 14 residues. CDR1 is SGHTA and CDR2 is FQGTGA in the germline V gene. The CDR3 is CASSSLAGVTEQFF. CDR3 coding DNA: TGTGCCAGCAGCTCCCTAGCGGGAGTAACTGAGCAGTTCTTC.

The DNA of the CDR3 is TGTGCCAGTAGGGGACAGGTACCTTCCTACGAGCAGTACTTC. As protein: CASRGQVPSYEQYF. The chain carries TRBV19 and TRBJ2-7; 8 bases fit TRBD1. The length of the CDR3 is 14 residues. Losses at the gene ends were 6 bases for V and 1 base for J; bases not matched to a gene: 5. CDR1 is LNHDA and CDR2 is SQIVND in the germline V gene (reference sequence).

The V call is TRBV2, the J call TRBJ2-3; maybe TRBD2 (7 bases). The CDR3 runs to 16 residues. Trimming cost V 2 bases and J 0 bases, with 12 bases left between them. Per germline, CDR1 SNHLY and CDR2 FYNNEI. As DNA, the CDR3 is TGTGCCAGCAGTGAATGGGGGGGCCTTAGCACAGATACGCAGTATTTT. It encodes CASSEWGGLSTDTQYF.

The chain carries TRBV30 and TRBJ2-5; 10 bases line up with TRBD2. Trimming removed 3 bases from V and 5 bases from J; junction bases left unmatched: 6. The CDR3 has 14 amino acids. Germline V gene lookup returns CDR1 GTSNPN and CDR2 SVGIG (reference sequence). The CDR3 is CAWRVAGGGETQYF. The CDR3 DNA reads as TGTGCCTGGAGAGTAGCGGGGGGAGGTGAGACCCAGTACTTC.

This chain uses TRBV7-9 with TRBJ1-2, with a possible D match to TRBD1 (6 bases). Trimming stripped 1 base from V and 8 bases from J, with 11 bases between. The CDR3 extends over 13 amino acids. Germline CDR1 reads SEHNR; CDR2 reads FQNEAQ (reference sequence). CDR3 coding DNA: TGTGCCAGCAGCTTAGTCACAGGGCTAGGCTACACCTTC. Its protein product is CASSLVTGLGYTF.

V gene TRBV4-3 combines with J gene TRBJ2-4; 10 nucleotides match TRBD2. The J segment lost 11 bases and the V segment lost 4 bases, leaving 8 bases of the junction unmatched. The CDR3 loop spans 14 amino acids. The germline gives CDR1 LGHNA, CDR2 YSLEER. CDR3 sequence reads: CASSPDWTSGFQYF. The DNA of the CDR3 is TGCGCCAGCAGCCCTGATTGGACTAGCGGCTTTCAGTACTTC.

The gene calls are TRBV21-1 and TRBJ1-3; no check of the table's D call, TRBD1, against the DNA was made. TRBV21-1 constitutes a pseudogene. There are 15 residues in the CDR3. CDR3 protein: CASSARTGGRNTIYF. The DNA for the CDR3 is TGTGCCAGCAGCGCCCGGACAGGGGGCAGAAACACCATATATTTT.

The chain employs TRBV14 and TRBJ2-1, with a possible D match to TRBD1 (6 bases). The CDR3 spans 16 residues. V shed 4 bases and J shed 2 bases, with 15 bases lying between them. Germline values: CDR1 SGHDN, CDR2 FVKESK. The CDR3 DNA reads TGTGCCAGCAGCCGATCCACAGGGTTGGCCTACAATGAGCAGTTCTTC. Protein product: CASSRSTGLAYNEQFF.

In nucleotides, the CDR3 is TGTGCCAGCAGCTACTTTCGACAGGGGGCCCCGGGAGATACGCAGTATTTT. Residues: CASSYFRQGAPGDTQYF. The V gene is TRBV7-2, the J gene TRBJ2-3, with 10 positions matching TRBD1. Trimming cost V 4 bases and J 5 bases; bases outside gene matches: 12. The CDR3 has 17 amino acids. Germline loops: CDR1 SGHTA, CDR2 FQGNSA.

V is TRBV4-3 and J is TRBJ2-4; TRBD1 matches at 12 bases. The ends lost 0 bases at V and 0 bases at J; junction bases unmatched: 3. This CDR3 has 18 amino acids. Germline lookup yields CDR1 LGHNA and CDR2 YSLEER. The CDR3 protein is CASSQDRDRGRAKNIQYF. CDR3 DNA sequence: TGCGCCAGCAGCCAAGATAGGGACAGGGGGCGAGCCAAAAACATTCAGTACTTC.

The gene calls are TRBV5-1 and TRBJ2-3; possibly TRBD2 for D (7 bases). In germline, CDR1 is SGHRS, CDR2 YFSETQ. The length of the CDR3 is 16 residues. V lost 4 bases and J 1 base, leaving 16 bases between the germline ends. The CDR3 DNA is TGCGCCAGCAGCCCAGAGGGGGGGGTCGGCACAGATACGCAGTATTTT. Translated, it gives CASSPEGGVGTDTQYF.